These 22 T cell receptor beta chains originate from one sample sequenced in a study of early T cells in non-severe SARS-CoV-2 infection. Using its own MiXCR run on the 5' RACE reads, TCRdb lists one record per CDR3 protein. The sample lists around 30,000 distinct CDR3 sequences; 6% to 7% were seen once. Sequencing used whole blood. These receptors came from an adult who was a healthcare worker with PCR-confirmed SARS-CoV-2 infection or an uninfected control (not recorded which).

This clonotype appeared many times. The V and J genes are TRBV12-3 or TRBV12-4 and TRBJ1-1, with no clear D. There are 15 residues in the CDR3. Trimming took off 3 bases at V and 10 bases at J, with 21 bases between the two ends. This CDR3 is CASSLYDPSLTVAFF. CDR3 nucleotides: TGTGCCAGCAGTTTGTACGACCCGTCTTTAACGGTAGCTTTCTTT.

This clonotype was recorded many times. V usage is TRBV7-2 and J usage is TRBJ2-7; 9 nucleotides line up with TRBD1. This CDR3 is 14 amino acids long. J lost 2 bases, V lost 9 bases, and 8 bases had no gene match. The germline gives CDR1 SGHTA, CDR2 FQGNSA. The CDR3 nucleotides read TGTGCCAGATTAACAGGGGGCGACGCCTACGAGCAGTACTTC. It encodes CARLTGGDAYEQYF.

Ten or more counts support this clonotype. The V and J genes are TRBV3-1 and TRBJ1-5; weak D call: TRBD1 (6 bases). The CDR3 sequence is 15 residues long. Germline CDR1 reads LGHDT; CDR2 reads YNNKEL (reference sequence). Trimming removed 0 bases from V and 7 bases from J, with 13 bases in between. CDR3 amino acids: CASSQDRRRGQPQHF. The CDR3 DNA reads as TGTGCCAGCAGCCAAGATCGCCGCAGGGGACAGCCCCAGCATTTT. Full variable domain (remainder filled in from reference TRBV3-1 and TRBJ1-5): DTAVSQTPKYLVTQMGNDKSIKCEQNLGHDTMYWYKQDSKKFLKIMFSYNNKELIINETVPNRFSPKSPDKAHLNLHINSLELGDSAVYFCASSQDRRRGQPQHFGDGTRLSIL.

This clonotype was detected many times. The rearrangement links TRBV12-3 or TRBV12-4 to TRBJ2-1; TRBD2 is a possible D gene (6 bases). There are 12 residues in the CDR3. Trimming removed 3 bases from V and 7 bases from J, with 7 bases in between. This CDR3 is CASSFGGNEQFF. The CDR3 coding sequence is TGTGCCAGCAGTTTTGGGGGGAATGAGCAGTTCTTC.

There are a few counts of this clonotype. The chain has TRBV27 and TRBJ2-1; D may be TRBD2 (5 bases). This CDR3 is built from 14 residues. Germline loops: CDR1 MNHEY, CDR2 SMNVEV (reference sequence). Deletions cut 5 bases from V and 3 bases from J, with 11 bases between. The CDR3 loop reads CASSPRAGYNEQFF. The CDR3 DNA follows: TGTGCCAGCAGTCCCCGGGCGGGCTACAATGAGCAGTTCTTC.

The table lists this clonotype with many counts. V and J are TRBV7-2 and TRBJ2-7, with TRBD2 identical over 14 bases. Trimming took 2 bases from V and 2 from J; bases not matched to a gene: 5. CDR1 is SGHTA and CDR2 is FQGNSA in the germline V gene. The CDR3 is made up of 17 amino acids. CDR3 DNA sequence: TGTGCCAGCAGCTTATCGGGACTAGCGGGGGACCCCTACGAGCAGTACTTC. Residues: CASSLSGLAGDPYEQYF.

This clonotype was observed at least ten times. V usage is TRBV3-1 and J usage is TRBJ2-7; D not resolved. Trimming took off 6 bases at V and 0 bases at J, with 3 bases between the two ends. The germline V gene encodes CDR1 LGHDT and CDR2 YNNKEL (reference sequence). The CDR3 covers 11 residues. In DNA, the CDR3 is TGTGCCAGCAGGGGCTCCTACGAGCAGTACTTC. The encoded protein is CASRGSYEQYF.

The chain links TRBV29-1 to TRBJ1-2, with a possible D match to TRBD1 (6 bases). Per the germline V gene, CDR1 is SQVTM and CDR2 is ANQGSEA. V lost 6 bases and J 7 bases, leaving 15 bases between the germline ends. This CDR3 has 12 amino acids. CDR3 in amino acids: CSVDQGGIGYTF. The CDR3 DNA is TGCAGCGTCGATCAAGGGGGAATTGGCTACACCTTC. Full variable domain (rest looked up from reference TRBV29-1 and TRBJ1-2): SAVISQKPSRDICQRGTSLTIQCQVDSQVTMMFWYRQQPGQSLTLIATANQGSEATYESGFVIDKFPISRPNLTFSTLTVSNMSPEDSSIYLCSVDQGGIGYTFGSGTRLTVV.

This clonotype was seen at least ten times. The chain uses TRBV20-1 and TRBJ2-3; D gene ambiguous. CDR1 DFQATT and CDR2 SNEGSKA come from the germline V gene (reference sequence). The ends were cut back, 0 bases at V and 4 bases at J, with 8 bases in the middle. CDR3 length: 13 amino acids. The CDR3 DNA sequence: TGCAGTGCTAGAGATTGGCTAGCAGATACGCAGTATTTT. Residues: CSARDWLADTQYF.

By frequency in the sample, this clonotype is medium-sized. The rearrangement uses TRBV7-6 and TRBJ2-1; no clear D. This CDR3 is 15 amino acids long. The V gene lost 2 bases and the J gene lost 5 bases, with 13 bases spanning the gap. The germline V gene encodes CDR1 SGHVS and CDR2 FNYEAQ. The CDR3 reads CASSLQVSYDNEQFF. In nucleotides, the CDR3 is TGTGCCAGCAGCTTACAGGTTTCCTACGACAATGAGCAGTTCTTC.

This clonotype was seen many times. This sequence joins TRBV20-1 and TRBJ2-5; the match to TRBD2 covers 13 bases. This CDR3 region has 16 residues. The ends lost 2 bases at V and 5 bases at J; junction bases unmatched: 8. Germline CDR1 reads DFQATT; CDR2 reads SNEGSKA (reference sequence). CDR3 in amino acids: CSARLLAGGPQETQYF. CDR3 nucleotides: TGCAGTGCTAGACTACTAGCGGGGGGGCCTCAGGAGACCCAGTACTTC.

This clonotype was recorded a few times. This chain connects TRBV7-7 to TRBJ2-2; D is perhaps TRBD1 or TRBD2 (5 bases each). Trimming pared 8 bases from V and 2 bases from J, leaving 9 bases between. CDR3 length: 13 amino acids. CDR1 and CDR2 (germline): SSHAT, FNYEAQ (reference sequence). CDR3 in amino acids: CASPGPNTGELFF. In DNA form, the CDR3 reads TGTGCCAGCCCGGGGCCTAACACCGGGGAGCTGTTTTTT.

This clonotype showed up just a few times. The chain uses TRBV27 and TRBJ2-5; 12 bases are shared with TRBD2. The germline V gene encodes CDR1 MNHEY and CDR2 SMNVEV (reference sequence). This CDR3 contains 15 residues. Unmatched junction bases numbered 5, after V lost 5 bases and J lost 4 bases. CDR3 region: CASSPSGGAGETQYF. The CDR3 DNA is TGTGCCAGCAGTCCTAGCGGGGGGGCCGGAGAGACCCAGTACTTC.

In its sample, this clonotype was seen a few times. The rearrangement joins TRBV7-2 to TRBJ2-7; 8 nucleotides agree with TRBD1. Trimming removed 6 bases from V and 6 bases from J; junction bases left unmatched: 13. Per the germline V gene, CDR1 is SGHTA and CDR2 is FQGNSA. The CDR3 is 15 residues long. Here the CDR3 reads CASRSPGQVLGEQYF. The CDR3 coding sequence is TGTGCCAGCAGATCCCCGGGACAGGTTCTCGGCGAGCAGTACTTC.

This clonotype has a count of ten or more. The chain has TRBV6-2 or TRBV6-3 and TRBJ2-2; TRBD1 matches at 9 bases. CDR1 and CDR2 from the germline V gene are MNHEY and SVGEGT. This CDR3 is built from 15 residues. The ends lost 5 bases at V and 4 bases at J; junction bases unmatched: 5. CDR3 residues: CASSVGQGRTGELFF. CDR3 nucleotides: TGTGCCAGCAGTGTGGGACAGGGCCGCACCGGGGAGCTGTTTTTT.

In its sample, this clonotype was seen many times. The chain recombines TRBV15 with TRBJ1-2; 8 nucleotides line up with TRBD1. There are 13 residues in the CDR3. Germline-derived CDR1 and CDR2 are LNHNV and YYDKDF (reference sequence). The J segment lost 5 bases and the V segment lost 5 bases, leaving 4 bases of the junction unmatched. CDR3 in DNA: TGTGCCACCAGCGGTACAGGGGGATATGGCTACACCTTC. The encoded protein is CATSGTGGYGYTF.

This clonotype was counted only a few times. The rearrangement links TRBV29-1 to TRBJ1-1; D perhaps matches TRBD1 (5 bases). The CDR3 consists of 12 residues. Germline V gene data show CDR1 as SQVTM and CDR2 as ANQGSEA. V gave up 8 bases and J gave up 2 bases, with 12 bases separating them. CDR3 DNA sequence: TGCAGCACCGGGACTCCCAACACTGAAGCTTTCTTT. It yields the protein CSTGTPNTEAFF. The full variable domain, rest sourced from reference TRBV29-1 and TRBJ1-1, is SAVISQKPSRDICQRGTSLTIQCQVDSQVTMMFWYRQQPGQSLTLIATANQGSEATYESGFVIDKFPISRPNLTFSTLTVSNMSPEDSSIYLCSTGTPNTEAFFGQGTRLTVV.

Ten or more counts support this clonotype. The rearrangement joins TRBV6-5 to TRBJ2-7; the D gene is possibly TRBD1 (6 bases). The germline V gene has CDR1 MNHEY and CDR2 SVGAGI. Trimming removed 5 bases at V and 2 bases at J, with 13 bases between. CDR3 size: 14 residues. CDR3 loop: CASSTATGAYEQYF. The CDR3 nucleotides are TGTGCCAGCAGTACCGCGACAGGCGCCTACGAGCAGTACTTC.

The CDR3 sequence: CASSRSTGNTIYF. The CDR3 DNA follows: TGTGCCAGCAGCCGGTCGACTGGAAACACCATATATTTT. The chain links TRBV3-1 to TRBJ1-3; D unclear. This CDR3 is built from 13 residues. Germline V CDR1 and CDR2: LGHDT, YNNKEL (reference sequence). V lost 4 bases and J lost 2, with 6 bases in between. The complete variable domain, with remaining parts taken from reference TRBV3-1 and TRBJ1-3, reads DTAVSQTPKYLVTQMGNDKSIKCEQNLGHDTMYWYKQDSKKFLKIMFSYNNKELIINETVPNRFSPKSPDKAHLNLHINSLELGDSAVYFCASSRSTGNTIYFGEGSWLTVV.

This clonotype was seen repeatedly, ten times or more. The CDR3 nucleotides read TGCGCCAGCAGCCCGGGACTAGCCCTCGGAACGGGGGCCAACGTCCTGACTTTC. Translated, it gives CASSPGLALGTGANVLTF. The chain joins TRBV5-1 to TRBJ2-6; 9 positions agree with TRBD2. CDR1 and CDR2 (germline): SGHRS, YFSETQ. V trimming: 4 bases; J trimming: 4 bases; junction bases outside the gene matches: 12. The CDR3 totals 18 residues. The full variable domain, its missing parts supplied by reference TRBV5-1 and TRBJ2-6, is KAGVTQTPRYLIKTRGQQVTLSCSPISGHRSVSWYQQTPGQGLQFLFEYFSETQRNKGNFPGRFSGRQFSNSRSEMNVSTLELGDSALYLCASSPGLALGTGANVLTFGAGSRLTVL.

This clonotype occurred many times. The chain employs TRBV20-1 and TRBJ1-5; D remains ambiguous. The CDR3 extends over 14 amino acids. V was trimmed by 1 base and J by 2 bases, leaving 9 bases between them. From germline, CDR1 is DFQATT and CDR2 SNEGSKA (reference sequence). The CDR3 coding sequence is TGCAGTGCTAGAGGCGCTATAGGCAATCAGCCCCAGCATTTT. It yields the protein CSARGAIGNQPQHF.

In its sample, this clonotype was seen many times. The rearrangement links TRBV28 to TRBJ1-1; 7 bases align to TRBD1. V shed 6 bases and J 7 bases; nucleotides not matched to a gene: 8. CDR3 length equals 13 residues. Germline CDR1 is MDHEN and CDR2 is SYDVKM. CDR3 in amino acids: CASSPRGQIEAFF. CDR3 in DNA: TGTGCCAGCAGCCCAAGGGGGCAGATTGAAGCTTTCTTT.